The present T cell receptor beta chain was sequenced within a study of T cell responses to AZD1222 COVID-19 vaccine. General study results and limits: None of the repertoires were sampled until the peak T cell response had passed. Nearly half of unique spike-specific TCRs reportedly avoided B.1.351 and B.1.1.7 mutated regions. Clonal diversity may have been underestimated in mostly white British donors. Across spike, vaccine-associated CD4 TCRs were found, dominant at 160-218 and 743-854.

With regard to this clone: The antigen is undetermined.

Profiling relied on immunoSEQ multiplex PCR, and the TCRdb table lists in-frame clones only, not all of them. The sample has fewer than 200,000 clones, around nine tenths seen once. The TCR was taken from an adult who received the MenACWY meningococcal vaccine as a control. This specimen consisted of peripheral blood, obtained 28 days after the second dose of the MenACWY control vaccine.

CDR3 sequence: CASSTGRATDTQYF. CDR3 nucleotides: TGTGCCAGCAGTACCGGGAGGGCCACAGATACGCAGTATTTT. This chain uses TRBV2 with TRBJ2-3, with 8 nucleotides matching TRBD2. V trimming: 5 bases; J trimming: 2 bases; junction bases outside the gene matches: 3. Germline V gene lookup returns CDR1 SNHLY and CDR2 FYNNEI. This CDR3 is built from 14 residues. Based on the CDR3 plus reference TRBV2 and TRBJ2-3, the full variable domain is EPEVTQTPSHQVTQMGQEVILRCVPISNHLYFYWYRQILGQKVEFLVSFYNNEISEKSEIFDDQFSVERPDGSNFTLKIRSTKLEDSAMYFCASSTGRATDTQYFGPGTRLTVL.